These 20 T cell receptor beta chains were sequenced from one sample in a study of memory CD8 T cells in hepatitis C reinfection (dated by TCRdb to the late 2010s). The method was the immunoSEQ multiplex PCR assay. TCRdb re-hosts the immuneACCESS table, in-frame sequences only. Its copies lack some clones; in the studies checked, an unresolved V gene accounts for under half of them, and the cause for the rest is not known. The sample data list 40,000 to 60,000 clones, and roughly 91% of these were observed just once. The ten most abundant clones make up over 0.95% of the sample. In light of the paper, this sample's time point label describes: pre-reinfection, 55 to 20 weeks before reinfection detection. Sorted cells were sequenced directly ex vivo, without in vitro expansion prior to TCR sequencing. What was sequenced was naive CD8+ T cells sorted from blood. The sample's cell subset or site label, decoded: total naive CD8+CD45RO- T cells. These receptors were collected from a man between 18 and 29 years old with hepatitis C virus infection.

The rearrangement uses TRBV27 and TRBJ2-7; 7 bases map to TRBD2. CDR3 length: 15 residues. The germline V gene encodes CDR1 MNHEY and CDR2 SMNVEV (reference sequence). V lost 6 bases, J lost 1 base, and 9 bases stayed unmatched. This CDR3 reads CASSFAASGSYEQYF. As DNA, the CDR3 is TGTGCCAGCAGCTTCGCGGCTAGCGGATCCTACGAGCAGTACTTC.

The chain employs TRBV27 and TRBJ1-1, with D possibly TRBD1 on 5 matching bases. V was trimmed by 4 bases and J by 4 bases, leaving 16 bases between them. Germline CDR1 is MNHEY and CDR2 is SMNVEV (reference sequence). The CDR3 is made up of 15 amino acids. CDR3 bases: TGTGCCAGCAGTTCCCCTGCCCGGGGGGTCACTGAAGCTTTCTTT. Protein sequence: CASSSPARGVTEAFF.

This chain connects TRBV13 to TRBJ2-1, with D perhaps matching TRBD1 (6 bases). Trimming removed 7 bases at V and 0 bases at J, with 16 bases between. CDR1 and CDR2 (germline): PRHDT, FYEKMQ (reference sequence). The CDR3 extends over 16 amino acids. CDR3 sequence: CASTHTQGLSYNEQFF. The CDR3 coding sequence is TGTGCCAGCACCCATACACAGGGTCTCTCCTACAATGAGCAGTTCTTC.

V is TRBV29-1 and J is TRBJ2-7; perhaps TRBD1 as D (5 bases). The ends were cut back, 7 bases at V and 3 bases at J, with 19 bases in the middle. There are 14 residues in the CDR3. Germline CDR1 reads SQVTM; CDR2 reads ANQGSEA. CDR3 in amino acids: CSARSDREVYEQYF. The CDR3 DNA reads TGCAGCGCCCGTTCTGACAGAGAAGTCTACGAGCAGTACTTC.

The chain carries TRBV4-1 and TRBJ2-3; 9 bases line up with TRBD1. This CDR3 is built from 14 residues. Looked up from germline, CDR1 is MGHRA and CDR2 is YSYEKL. The V and J ends lost 5 bases and 5 bases, in that order; junction bases with no gene match: 5. The CDR3: CASSDRGSGDTQYF. The CDR3 DNA reads TGCGCCAGCAGCGACAGGGGGAGCGGAGATACGCAGTATTTT.

The gene calls are TRBV7-3 and TRBJ1-1, with a tentative D call TRBD1 (5 bases). This CDR3 comprises 14 residues. Germline CDR1 and CDR2: SGHTA and FQGTGA. The V end lost 5 bases, the J end lost 3 bases, and 13 bases lay between the germline ends. CDR3 bases: TGTGCCAGCAGCCCCTCGGAGGGGCACACTGAAGCTTTCTTT. Translation: CASSPSEGHTEAFF.

The J gene is TRBJ2-3, the V gene TRBV7-9; TRBD1 matches at 9 bases. V was clipped by 3 bases and J by 0 bases; unmatched bases: 4. The CDR3 covers 16 residues. Looked up from germline, CDR1 is SEHNR and CDR2 is FQNEAQ (reference sequence). CDR3 bases: TGTGCCAGCAGCTTTGGACAGGGGATTAGCACAGATACGCAGTATTTT. Translated: CASSFGQGISTDTQYF.

CDR3 coding DNA: TGTGCCAGCAGCTTACCAGCGGGAGTGGGTCCAGAGACCCAGTACTTC. This translates into CASSLPAGVGPETQYF. V is TRBV7-2 and J is TRBJ2-5, with 8 bases that match TRBD2. The CDR3 extends over 16 amino acids. From germline, CDR1 is SGHTA and CDR2 FQGNSA. Trimming at V came to 2 bases and at J to 4 bases, leaving 9 bases not matched to a gene.

The chain links TRBV7-3 to TRBJ2-1; a possible D gene is TRBD2 (5 bases). Trimming left V 8 bases short and J 4 bases short, with 18 bases between. Germline assignment: CDR1 SGHTA and CDR2 FQGTGA. This CDR3 comprises 15 residues. The CDR3 sequence is CASSRQDSVYNEQFF. In nucleotides, the CDR3 is TGTGCCAGCTCCAGGCAGGACTCTGTTTACAATGAGCAGTTCTTC.

V is TRBV5-4 and J is TRBJ2-5; 10 bases fit TRBD2. The CDR3 is 20 residues long. The V segment lost 0 bases and the J segment 2 bases; nucleotides outside the gene matches: 16. The germline V gene encodes CDR1 SGHNT and CDR2 YYREEE (reference sequence). The CDR3 spells CASSLEPPYQRGGRQETQYF. Here the CDR3 DNA reads TGTGCCAGCAGCTTGGAGCCTCCTTATCAGCGGGGGGGCCGGCAAGAGACCCAGTACTTC.

The rearrangement uses TRBV2 and TRBJ2-2; 9 bases line up with TRBD2. The V gene's germline CDR1 is SNHLY and CDR2 FYNNEI. The V gene end was trimmed by 5 bases and the J gene end by 1 base; junction bases not matched to a gene: 8. This CDR3 is 17 amino acids long. The DNA of the CDR3 is TGTGCCAGCAGTCTTAGCGGGGGTTCTCAGAACACCGGGGAGCTGTTTTTT. Protein product: CASSLSGGSQNTGELFF.

The gene calls are TRBV6-6 and TRBJ1-4; TRBD1 matches 10 bases. This CDR3 is built from 13 residues. After removal of 8 bases from V and 7 bases from J, the junction contained 4 bases not matched to a gene. The germline gives CDR1 MNHNY, CDR2 SVGAGI (reference sequence). The CDR3: CASGDRGFEKLFF. CDR3 DNA: TGTGCCAGCGGGGACAGGGGTTTTGAAAAACTGTTTTTT.

The chain couples TRBV28 to TRBJ2-5, with 9 bases lining up with TRBD2. The ends lost 6 bases at V and 5 bases at J; junction bases unmatched: 10. Germline V gene lookup returns CDR1 MDHEN and CDR2 SYDVKM. The CDR3 is 15 residues long. In DNA, the CDR3 is TGTGCCAGCAGACAACTAGCGGGCCGACGGGAGACCCAGTACTTC. Its protein is CASRQLAGRRETQYF.

This clone was counted a single time. V gene TRBV4-3 combines with J gene TRBJ2-2; 7 bases are a match to TRBD2. This CDR3 comprises 16 residues. The germline V gene has CDR1 LGHNA and CDR2 YSLEER. Trimming at V came to 4 bases and at J to 1 base, leaving 6 bases not matched to a gene. The CDR3 sequence: CASSPGEGLNTGELFF. The DNA for the CDR3 is TGCGCCAGCAGCCCCGGGGAGGGGCTGAACACCGGGGAGCTGTTTTTT.

Concerning this clone itself: The junction does not match germline at one end; this may be a read error. The chain uses TRBV28 and TRBJ2-7; 10 bases agree with TRBD2. The CDR3 totals 15 residues. The germline CDR1 and CDR2 sequences are MDHEN and SYDVKM. CDR3: CASSIRTSGVYEQYF. The CDR3, as DNA: TGTGCTAGCAGTATTCGGACTAGCGGAGTCTACGAGCAGTACTTC.

The chain has TRBV4-3 and TRBJ1-4, with a tentative D call TRBD1 (6 bases). The CDR3 sequence is 15 residues long. Germline V lookup: CDR1 LGHNA, CDR2 YSLEER. Trimming removed 2 bases from V and 8 bases from J, with 15 bases in between. The CDR3 DNA sequence: TGCGCCAGCAGCCAACAGGGGAGTCAGGGAGAAAAACTGTTTTTT. Translated: CASSQQGSQGEKLFF.

The chain joins TRBV28 to TRBJ1-6; D gene uncertain. Germline CDR1 reads MDHEN; CDR2 reads SYDVKM. The CDR3 spans 11 residues. The V and J ends lost 3 bases and 11 bases respectively, with 5 bases between them. The CDR3 DNA reads TGTGCCAGCAGTTTTTCTCCACCCCTCCACTTT. This translates into CASSFSPPLHF.

The J gene is TRBJ2-5, the V gene TRBV7-8; TRBD2 matches at 7 bases. The CDR3 consists of 13 residues. The J segment lost 3 bases and the V segment lost 6 bases, leaving 4 bases of the junction unmatched. Germline values: CDR1 SGHVS, CDR2 FQNEAQ. CDR3 amino acids: CASRAGDEETQYF. The DNA of the CDR3 is TGTGCCAGCAGGGCGGGGGACGAAGAGACCCAGTACTTC. The full variable domain, completed using reference TRBV7-8 and TRBJ2-5, is GAGVSQSPRYKVAKRGQDVALRCDPISGHVSLFWYQQALGQGPEFLTYFQNEAQLDKSGLPSDRFFAERPEGSVSTLKIQRTQQEDSAVYLCASRAGDEETQYFGPGTRLLVL.

CDR3 region: CASSSRTSGIGEQFF. The CDR3 DNA sequence: TGTGCCAGCTCCTCACGGACTAGCGGGATTGGGGAGCAGTTCTTC. The chain combines TRBV28 with TRBJ2-1, with 12 bases aligning to TRBD2. With V trimmed by 8 bases and J by 10 bases, 12 bases remained unmatched. CDR1 is MDHEN, CDR2 SYDVKM, per germline. The CDR3 contains 15 residues. Variable domain in full (rest from reference TRBV28 and TRBJ2-1): DVKVTQSSRYLVKRTGEKVFLECVQDMDHENMFWYRQDPGLGLRLIYFSYDVKMKEKGDIPEGYSVSREKKERFSLILESASTNQTSMYLCASSSRTSGIGEQFFGPGTRLTVL.

This CDR3 is CASSLPGLAGVISYNEQFF. The CDR3 DNA follows: TGTGCCAGCAGTTTGCCCGGACTAGCGGGAGTTATCTCCTACAATGAGCAGTTCTTC. The rearrangement uses TRBV28 and TRBJ2-1, with TRBD2 matching over 13 bases. The CDR3 contains 19 residues. CDR1 is MDHEN, CDR2 SYDVKM, per germline. Losses at the gene ends were 3 bases for V and 0 bases for J; bases not matched to a gene: 8.